This T cell receptor (beta chain) is from a study of cytomegalovirus exposure and HLA in healthy donors. Trimming left V 1 base short and J 9 bases short, with 9 bases between. CDR1 and CDR2 from the germline V gene are MGHRA and YSYEKL. CDR3 length equals 13 residues. Donors were nominally healthy when sampled, though unrecorded immune exposures were likely. The PCR used 60 Vbeta and 13 Jbeta primers. Generated by immunoSEQ multiplex PCR, the TCRdb table keeps only in-frame clones and is missing some. The sample lists around 250,000 clones; about nine tenths were seen once. J is TRBJ2-2 and V is TRBV4-1; possibly TRBD1 for D (6 bases). The specimen was PBMCs. The receptor's source is a girl aged 2-9 years in good health and CMV-seronegative. The CDR3 spells CASSQVGDRELFF. The CDR3 region has the DNA TGCGCCAGCAGCCAAGTGGGGGACAGGGAGCTGTTTTTT.